The 6 T cell receptor beta chains in this list originate from one sample, sequenced in a study of blood T cell repertoires in COVID-19. Assay: immunoSEQ multiplex PCR; the TCRdb copy retains only in-frame clones and omits some. The profile shows around 220,000 clones, 80% to 90% of them singletons. The sequenced sample consisted of peripheral blood. Receptor source: a man under 40 with active or convalescent COVID-19.

This clone was detected once. The chain joins TRBV7-2 to TRBJ2-1; no definite D call. With 7 bases removed from V and 2 bases from J, the gap between germline ends came to 15 bases. CDR1 SGHTA and CDR2 FQGNSA come from the germline V gene. CDR3 length: 15 amino acids. The CDR3, as DNA: TGTGCCAGCACGCTACACGCAGGTCCCTACAATGAGCAGTTCTTC. Its translation is CASTLHAGPYNEQFF.

The rearrangement links TRBV28 to TRBJ1-1; 7 bases are a match to TRBD1. Germline CDR1 MDHEN, CDR2 SYDVKM. The CDR3 is 13 residues long. Trimming cost V 2 bases and J 8 bases; bases outside gene matches: 5. The CDR3 loop reads CASSLNRGLEAFF. As DNA, the CDR3 is TGTGCCAGCAGTTTAAACAGGGGCCTAGAAGCTTTCTTT. The whole variable domain, remainder taken from reference TRBV28 and TRBJ1-1, is DVKVTQSSRYLVKRTGEKVFLECVQDMDHENMFWYRQDPGLGLRLIYFSYDVKMKEKGDIPEGYSVSREKKERFSLILESASTNQTSMYLCASSLNRGLEAFFGQGTRLTVV.

This clone came up many times. The V and J genes are TRBV24-1 and TRBJ2-7; the match to TRBD1 covers 8 bases. The J segment lost 5 bases and the V segment lost 5 bases, leaving 7 bases of the junction unmatched. The CDR3 is 14 residues long. Per the germline V gene, CDR1 is KGHDR and CDR2 is SFDVKD. CDR3 in amino acids: CATSGDRGSNEQYF. CDR3 DNA sequence: TGTGCCACCAGTGGAGACAGGGGTTCAAACGAGCAGTACTTC.

The V call is TRBV29-1, the J call TRBJ2-5, with 12 bases identical to TRBD2. The CDR3 has 15 amino acids. Germline trimming cut 4 bases from V and 4 bases from J; bases unmatched to any gene: 7. Germline-derived CDR1 and CDR2 are SQVTM and ANQGSEA. CDR3: CSVAKLAGGRETQYF. The CDR3 DNA reads as TGCAGCGTTGCGAAACTAGCGGGAGGAAGAGAGACCCAGTACTTC.

The chain joins TRBV6-1 to TRBJ2-7; 7 bases match TRBD1. The trim removed 2 bases at V and 1 base at J, leaving 5 bases unmatched. This CDR3 is 15 amino acids long. Germline V gene lookup returns CDR1 MNHNS and CDR2 SASEGT. CDR3 region: CASSEFGTESYEQYF. The CDR3 DNA follows: TGTGCCAGCAGTGAATTCGGGACAGAATCCTACGAGCAGTACTTC.

The chain joins TRBV3-1 (or the pseudogene TRBV3-2) to TRBJ2-5; tentatively, D is TRBD2 (6 bases). The CDR3 has 16 amino acids. Germline-derived CDR1 and CDR2 are LGHDT and YNNKEL (reference sequence). The germline V and J ends were trimmed by 3 bases and 4 bases, with 18 bases remaining between them. For the CDR3, the DNA is TGTGCCAGCAGCCAGCTAGGATCGGGCGGGACAGAGACCCAGTACTTC. Its protein product is CASSQLGSGGTETQYF.